The rows below give T cell receptor beta chains drawn from one sample of a study of blood T cell repertoires in COVID-19. Profiling relied on immunoSEQ multiplex PCR, and the TCRdb table lists in-frame clones only, not all of them. In the table there are about 120,000 clones, roughly 89% of which are singletons. The source material was peripheral blood. Receptors originate from a woman between 50 and 59 years old with acute or convalescent COVID-19. CDR3s include the opening cysteine and the closing phenylalanine or tryptophan. The D gene is left open where the match is weak. Only some rows state a clone size, as once, few, many or a class for expanded clones.

TRBV11-2	TRBD1	NA	TRBJ1-2	TGTGCCAGCAGCTCCAGACAGGGCGACTATGGCTACACCTTC	CASSSRQGDYGYTF
TRBV7-8	TRBD2	NA	TRBJ2-1	TGTGCCAGCAGCCACCCACCGGGAGGCCGCTCCTACAATGAGCAGTTCTTC	CASSHPPGGRSYNEQFF
TRBV12-3/TRBV12-4	NA	once	TRBJ1-6	TGTGCCAGCAGTTTGGGGGGTAATTCACCCCTCCACTTT	CASSLGGNSPLHF
TRBV29-1	NA	NA	TRBJ2-3	TGCAGCGTTGTTGGAGGGGGCTTCGGGACGATAACGCAGTATTTT	CSVVGGGFGTITQYF
TRBV6-5	NA	NA	TRBJ1-1	TGTGCCAGCAGTTCACCAGGGGCTGAAGCTTTCTTT	CASSSPGAEAFF
TRBV6-5	TRBD1	NA	TRBJ1-2	TGTGCCAGCAGGTATCCGGGACAGGGTGGCAGCTACACCTTC	CASRYPGQGGSYTF
TRBV5-1	NA	NA	TRBJ1-3	TGCGCCAGCAGCACATCCTCAGGGGTGACTGGAAACACCATATATTTT	CASSTSSGVTGNTIYF
TRBV7-9	NA	NA	TRBJ1-5	TGTGCCAGCAGCCCTTATAGCAATCAGCCCCAGCATTTT	CASSPYSNQPQHF
TRBV10-2	TRBD1	NA	TRBJ1-1	TGCGCCAGCAGACAGGGGGTTAGCACTGAAGCTTTCTTT	CASRQGVSTEAFF
TRBV6-5	TRBD1	NA	TRBJ2-5	TGTGCCAGCAGACGGACAGGACGAGAGACCCAGTACTTC	CASRRTGRETQYF
TRBV30	TRBD1	NA	TRBJ1-4	TGTGCCTGGAGTCCAGGGACAGGGGGCTCTAATGAAAAACTGTTTTTT	CAWSPGTGGSNEKLFF
TRBV7-6	NA	NA	TRBJ1-4	TGTGCCAGCAGCTCGACGGGGGGGGAAAATGAAAAACTGTTTTTT	CASSSTGGENEKLFF
TRBV29-1	NA	NA	TRBJ1-1	TGCAGCGCAAAAAAGTGGGCACAGGTGAACACTGAAGCTTTCTTT	CSAKKWAQVNTEAFF
TRBV30	NA	NA	TRBJ1-2	TGTGCCTGGAGTGTTAACGCGGGACTGGGCTACACCTTC	CAWSVNAGLGYTF
TRBV18	NA	NA	TRBJ1-5	TGTGCCAGCTCGTCAGAGGGCAATCAGCCCCAGCATTTT	CASSSEGNQPQHF
TRBV27	TRBD1	NA	TRBJ1-5	TGTGCCAGCAGTCCAGGGGGCCTGGACAATCAGCCCCAGCATTTT	CASSPGGLDNQPQHF
TRBV28	TRBD2	NA	TRBJ2-5	TGTGCCAGCAGCCCCCCGACTAGCGGGCTCCAAGAGACCCAGTACTTC	CASSPPTSGLQETQYF
TRBV19	NA	NA	TRBJ2-7	TGTGCCAGTAGTATGGGCAGAGCGGACGAGCAGTACTTC	CASSMGRADEQYF
TRBV18	TRBD1	NA	TRBJ1-2	TGTGCCAGCTCCACAGGGGGCGCAGGGAATGGCTACACCTTC	CASSTGGAGNGYTF
TRBV27	TRBD2	NA	TRBJ2-3	TGTGCCACTCTGGCCTGGGCTAGCGGGAGGGGAGGATATACGCAGTATTTT	CATLAWASGRGGYTQYF
TRBV5-5	NA	NA	TRBJ1-5	TGTGCCAGCAGCTTGGAGGGGGGGGGCAATCAGCCCCAGCATTTT	CASSLEGGGNQPQHF
TRBV7-2	TRBD2	NA	TRBJ2-7	TGTGCCAGCAGCTTGGGTGGTGGGACTAGCGGGGGGGATCCTTACGAGCAGTACTTC	CASSLGGGTSGGDPYEQYF
TRBV6-5	TRBD2	NA	TRBJ2-7	TGTGCCAGCAGTTACGGGACTAGCGAAACCTACGAGCAGTACTTC	CASSYGTSETYEQYF
TRBV9	NA	once	TRBJ1-6	TGTGCCAGCAGCGTAGCCACTGTCTCGGATTCACCCCTCCACTTT	CASSVATVSDSPLHF
TRBV15	NA	NA	TRBJ2-3	TGTGCCACCAGCTTAGTGAGCGCCCCTACGCAGTATTTT	CATSLVSAPTQYF
TRBV7-9	NA	NA	TRBJ2-1	TGTGCCAGCAGCTTGTTGGACAGTTACAATGAGCAGTTCTTC	CASSLLDSYNEQFF
TRBV6-6	NA	NA	TRBJ1-2	TGTGCCAGCAGTTACTCGCTTGTAGGAGGGAATGGCTACACCTTC	CASSYSLVGGNGYTF
TRBV19	TRBD1	once	TRBJ1-5	TGTGCCAGTACCTCGACAGGGGTCAATCAGCCCCAGCATTTT	CASTSTGVNQPQHF
TRBV19	TRBD1	NA	TRBJ2-3	TGTGCCAGTAGGGACAGGGGTTGGACAGATACGCAGTATTTT	CASRDRGWTDTQYF
TRBV24-1	TRBD2	NA	TRBJ2-1	TGTGCCACCAGTGAGCACAGTCCGGGCGGGGGGGACTACAATGAGCAGTTCTTC	CATSEHSPGGGDYNEQFF
TRBV9	TRBD1	NA	TRBJ2-7	TGTGCCAGCAGCTACGGACAGGGGTACGAGCAGTACTTC	CASSYGQGYEQYF
TRBV7-9	NA	NA	TRBJ1-2	TGTGCCAGCAGCTTAGAACAGTCCTATGGCTACACCTTC	CASSLEQSYGYTF
TRBV18	TRBD2	NA	TRBJ2-7	TGTGCCAGCTCACCGACTAGCGGGAGGGCGGGGGAGCAGTACTTC	CASSPTSGRAGEQYF
TRBV30	NA	NA	TRBJ1-2	TGTGCCTGGGGGCAGGAAGGCTATGGCTACACCTTC	CAWGQEGYGYTF
TRBV7-2	TRBD2	NA	TRBJ2-3	TGTGCCAGCAGCTTAGTTTCCGGGGGGGCTGGAGGTACGCAGTATTTT	CASSLVSGGAGGTQYF
TRBV5-3	NA	NA	TRBJ1-2	TGTGCCAGAAGCGTGGCAGACTATTATGGCTACACCTTC	CARSVADYYGYTF
TRBV5-1	TRBD1	NA	TRBJ1-2	TGCGCCAGCAGCGAGGGACAGTCTAACTATGGCTACACCTTC	CASSEGQSNYGYTF
TRBV10-3	TRBD2	once	TRBJ2-1	TGTGCCATCAGTGAACTAGCGGGGGGTTCCAATGAGCAGTTCTTC	CAISELAGGSNEQFF
TRBV3-1/TRBV3-2	NA	NA	TRBJ2-3	TGTGCCAGCAGCCAAGACGGGATCACAGATACGCAGTATTTT	CASSQDGITDTQYF
TRBV9	TRBD1	NA	TRBJ2-7	TGTGCCAGCAGCATAACAGGGGCTAACCTATACGAGCAGTACTTC	CASSITGANLYEQYF
TRBV2	TRBD1	NA	TRBJ2-5	TGTGCCAGCAGATGGGGACAGCGCCAAGAGACCCAGTACTTC	CASRWGQRQETQYF